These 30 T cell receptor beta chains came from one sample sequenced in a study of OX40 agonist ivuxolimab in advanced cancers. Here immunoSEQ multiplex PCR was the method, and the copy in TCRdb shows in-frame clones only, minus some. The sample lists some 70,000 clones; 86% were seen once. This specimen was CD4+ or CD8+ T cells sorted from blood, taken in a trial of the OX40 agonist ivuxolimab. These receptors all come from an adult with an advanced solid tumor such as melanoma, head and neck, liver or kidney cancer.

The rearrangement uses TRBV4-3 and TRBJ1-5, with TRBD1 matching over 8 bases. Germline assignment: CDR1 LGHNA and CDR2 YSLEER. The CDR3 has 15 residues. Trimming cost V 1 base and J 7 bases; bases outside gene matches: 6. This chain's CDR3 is CASSQGQGTGQPQHF. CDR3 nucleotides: TGCGCCAGCAGCCAAGGACAGGGGACGGGGCAGCCCCAGCATTTT.

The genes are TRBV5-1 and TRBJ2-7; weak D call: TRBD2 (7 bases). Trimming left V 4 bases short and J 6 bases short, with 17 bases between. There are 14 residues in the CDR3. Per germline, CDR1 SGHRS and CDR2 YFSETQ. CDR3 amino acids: CASSVGLGGLEQYF. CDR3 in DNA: TGCGCCAGCAGCGTCGGGCTGGGGGGGCTCGAGCAGTACTTC.

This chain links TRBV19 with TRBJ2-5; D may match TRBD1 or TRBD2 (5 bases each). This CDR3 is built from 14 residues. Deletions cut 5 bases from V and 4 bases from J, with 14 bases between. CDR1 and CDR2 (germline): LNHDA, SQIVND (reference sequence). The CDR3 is CASSGGSGGETQYF. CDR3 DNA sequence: TGTGCCAGTAGTGGGGGAAGCGGCGGAGAGACCCAGTACTTC.

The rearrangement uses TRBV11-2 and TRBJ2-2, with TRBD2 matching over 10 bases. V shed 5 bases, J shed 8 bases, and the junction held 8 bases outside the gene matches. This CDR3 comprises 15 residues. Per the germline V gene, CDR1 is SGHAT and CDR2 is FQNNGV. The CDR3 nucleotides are TGTGCCAGCAGCAAATTAGCGGGGGGTGATGGGGAGCTGTTTTTT. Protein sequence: CASSKLAGGDGELFF.

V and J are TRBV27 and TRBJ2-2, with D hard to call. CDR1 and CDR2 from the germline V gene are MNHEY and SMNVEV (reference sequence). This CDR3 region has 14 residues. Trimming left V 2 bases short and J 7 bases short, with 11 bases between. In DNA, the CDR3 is TGTGCCAGCAGTTTACAGGATGGTCTCGGGGAGCTGTTTTTT. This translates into CASSLQDGLGELFF.

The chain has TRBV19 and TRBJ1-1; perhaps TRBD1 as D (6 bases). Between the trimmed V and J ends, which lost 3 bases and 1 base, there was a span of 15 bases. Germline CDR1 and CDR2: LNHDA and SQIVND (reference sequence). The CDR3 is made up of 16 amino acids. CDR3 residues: CASSIRTWGPNTEAFF. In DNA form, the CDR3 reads TGTGCCAGTAGTATCCGGACGTGGGGGCCGAACACTGAAGCTTTCTTT.

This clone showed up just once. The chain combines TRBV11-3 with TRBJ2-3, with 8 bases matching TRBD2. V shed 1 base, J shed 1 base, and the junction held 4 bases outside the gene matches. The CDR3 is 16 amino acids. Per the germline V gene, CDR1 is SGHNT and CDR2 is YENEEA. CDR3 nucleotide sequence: TGTGCCAGCAGCTTAGTCAGCGGGGGAGGCACAGATACGCAGTATTTT. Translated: CASSLVSGGGTDTQYF.

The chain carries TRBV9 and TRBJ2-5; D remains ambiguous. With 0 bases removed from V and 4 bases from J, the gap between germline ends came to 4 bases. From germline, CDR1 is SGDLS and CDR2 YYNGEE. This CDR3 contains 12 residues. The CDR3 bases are TGTGCCAGCAGCGTAGGAGGAGAGACCCAGTACTTC. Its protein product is CASSVGGETQYF.

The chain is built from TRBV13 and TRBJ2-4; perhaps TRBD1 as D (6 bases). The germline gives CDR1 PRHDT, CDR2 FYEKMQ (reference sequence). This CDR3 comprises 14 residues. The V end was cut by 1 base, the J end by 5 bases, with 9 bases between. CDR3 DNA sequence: TGTGCCAGCAGCTTAGAAGGGGGTGAAAACATTCAGTACTTC. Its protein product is CASSLEGGENIQYF.

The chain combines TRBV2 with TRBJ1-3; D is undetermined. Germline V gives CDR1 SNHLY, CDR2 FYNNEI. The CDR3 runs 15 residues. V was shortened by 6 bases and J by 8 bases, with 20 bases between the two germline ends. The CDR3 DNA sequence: TGTGCCAGCAGCCGCGAGAAGGCGGATCGGGACACCATATATTTT. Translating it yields CASSREKADRDTIYF.

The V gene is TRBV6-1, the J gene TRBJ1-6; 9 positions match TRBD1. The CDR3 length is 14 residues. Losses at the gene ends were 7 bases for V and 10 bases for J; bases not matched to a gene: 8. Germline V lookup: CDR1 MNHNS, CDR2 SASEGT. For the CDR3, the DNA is TGTGCCAGCAATCCGGGACAGGGAGGGTCACCCCTCCACTTT. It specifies CASNPGQGGSPLHF.

As DNA, the CDR3 is TGTGCCAGCAGTGAACGCGGCAGCATGAACACTGAAGCTTTCTTT. Protein sequence: CASSERGSMNTEAFF. V usage is TRBV25-1 and J usage is TRBJ1-1, with D unclear. The CDR3 has 15 residues. Trimming removed 2 bases at V and 0 bases at J, with 10 bases between. The germline CDR1 and CDR2 sequences are MGHDK and SYGVNS.

In DNA, the CDR3 is TGTGCCAGCAGTGACCCTCATGGACGGATCTATGGCTACACCTTC. It translates to CASSDPHGRIYGYTF. This chain joins TRBV6-6 and TRBJ1-2; D ambiguous. Germline CDR1 and CDR2: MNHNY and SVGAGI (reference sequence). The V end was cut by 5 bases, the J end by 4 bases, with 17 bases between. The CDR3 sequence is 15 residues long.

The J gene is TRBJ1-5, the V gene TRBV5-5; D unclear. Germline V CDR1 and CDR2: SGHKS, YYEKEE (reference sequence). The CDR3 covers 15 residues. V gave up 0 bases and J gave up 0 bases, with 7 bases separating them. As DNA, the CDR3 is TGTGCCAGCAGCTTGGAAAATTATAGCAATCAGCCCCAGCATTTT. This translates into CASSLENYSNQPQHF.

The CDR3 nucleotides are TGCGCCAGCAGCCAAGCGCCAGGGGGAAGCTCCTATAATTCACCCCTCCACTTT. Translation: CASSQAPGGSSYNSPLHF. The genes are TRBV4-3 and TRBJ1-6; 7 bases fit TRBD1. The CDR3 has 18 residues. Germline assignment: CDR1 LGHNA and CDR2 YSLEER. V lost 1 base, J lost 0 bases, and 6 bases stayed unmatched.

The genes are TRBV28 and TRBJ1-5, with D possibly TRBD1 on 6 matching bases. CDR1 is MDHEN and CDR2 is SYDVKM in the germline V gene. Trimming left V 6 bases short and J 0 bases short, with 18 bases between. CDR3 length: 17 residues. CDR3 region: CASRPSGRGNSNQPQHF. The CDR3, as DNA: TGTGCCAGCAGACCAAGTGGCAGGGGAAATAGCAATCAGCCCCAGCATTTT.

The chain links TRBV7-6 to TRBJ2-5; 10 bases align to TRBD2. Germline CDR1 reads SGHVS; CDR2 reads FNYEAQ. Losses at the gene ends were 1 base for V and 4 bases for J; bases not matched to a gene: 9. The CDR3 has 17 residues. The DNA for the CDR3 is TGTGCCAGCAGCTTAGGCCGGCCAAGCGGGGGGGCAGAGACCCAGTACTTC. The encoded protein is CASSLGRPSGGAETQYF. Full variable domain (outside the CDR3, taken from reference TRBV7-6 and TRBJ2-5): GAGVSQSPRYKVTKRGQDVALRCDPISGHVSLYWYRQALGQGPEFLTYFNYEAQQDKSGLPNDRFSAERPEGSISTLTIQRTEQRDSAMYRCASSLGRPSGGAETQYFGPGTRLLVL.

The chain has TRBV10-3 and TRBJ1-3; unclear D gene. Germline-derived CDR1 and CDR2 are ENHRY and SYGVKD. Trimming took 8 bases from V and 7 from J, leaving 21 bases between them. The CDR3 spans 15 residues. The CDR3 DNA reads TGTGCCATCGGTCCCGAGGGTTATCTCGGTAACACCATATATTTT. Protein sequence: CAIGPEGYLGNTIYF.

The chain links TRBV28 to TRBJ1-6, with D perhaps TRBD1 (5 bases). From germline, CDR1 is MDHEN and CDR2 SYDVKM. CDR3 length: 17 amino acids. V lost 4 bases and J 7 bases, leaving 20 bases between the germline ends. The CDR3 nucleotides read TGTGCCAGCAGTTATGGCCAGGGAAGATTGAGGAATTCACCCCTCCACTTT. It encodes CASSYGQGRLRNSPLHF.

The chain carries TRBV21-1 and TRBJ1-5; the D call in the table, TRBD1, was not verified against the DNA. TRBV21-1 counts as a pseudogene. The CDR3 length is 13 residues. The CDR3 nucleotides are TGTGCCAGCAGCCCGGACAGGGGGACACCCCAGCATTTT. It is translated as CASSPDRGTPQHF.

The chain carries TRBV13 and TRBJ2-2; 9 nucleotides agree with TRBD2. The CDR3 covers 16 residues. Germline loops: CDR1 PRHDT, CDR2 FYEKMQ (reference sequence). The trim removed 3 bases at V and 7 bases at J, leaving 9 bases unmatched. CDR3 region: CASSFLGGGANGELFF. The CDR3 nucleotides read TGTGCCAGCAGCTTTCTAGGCGGGGGGGCCAACGGGGAGCTGTTTTTT.

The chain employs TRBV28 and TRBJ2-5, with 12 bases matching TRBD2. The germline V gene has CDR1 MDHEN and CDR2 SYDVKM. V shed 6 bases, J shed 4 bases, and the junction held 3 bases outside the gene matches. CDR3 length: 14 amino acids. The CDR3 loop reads CASRPSGGGETQYF. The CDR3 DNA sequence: TGTGCCAGCAGACCTAGCGGGGGGGGAGAGACCCAGTACTTC.

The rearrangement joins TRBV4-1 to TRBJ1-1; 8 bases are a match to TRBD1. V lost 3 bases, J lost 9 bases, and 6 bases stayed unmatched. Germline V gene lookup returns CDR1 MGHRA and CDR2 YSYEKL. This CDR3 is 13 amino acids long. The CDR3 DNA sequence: TGCGCCAGCAGCCAGGAGACAGGGGAAAAAGCTTTCTTT. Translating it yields CASSQETGEKAFF.

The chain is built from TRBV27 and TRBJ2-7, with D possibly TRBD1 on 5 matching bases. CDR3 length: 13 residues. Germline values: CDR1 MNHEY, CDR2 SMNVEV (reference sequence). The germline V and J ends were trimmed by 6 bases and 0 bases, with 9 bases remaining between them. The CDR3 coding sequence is TGTGCCAGCAGCCTACAGGTCTCCTACGAGCAGTACTTC. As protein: CASSLQVSYEQYF.

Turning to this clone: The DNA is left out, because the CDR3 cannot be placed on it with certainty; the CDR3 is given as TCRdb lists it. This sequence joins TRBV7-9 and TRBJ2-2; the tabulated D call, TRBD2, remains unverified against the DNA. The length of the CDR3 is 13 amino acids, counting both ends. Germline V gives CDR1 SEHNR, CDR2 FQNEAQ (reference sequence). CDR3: CASSFGSGEELFF.

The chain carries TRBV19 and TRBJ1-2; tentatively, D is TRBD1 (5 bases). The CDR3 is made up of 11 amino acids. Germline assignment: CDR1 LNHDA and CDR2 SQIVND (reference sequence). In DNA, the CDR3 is TGTGCGGTGGGAGGGGAGGATGGCTACACCTTC. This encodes CAVGGEDGYTF.

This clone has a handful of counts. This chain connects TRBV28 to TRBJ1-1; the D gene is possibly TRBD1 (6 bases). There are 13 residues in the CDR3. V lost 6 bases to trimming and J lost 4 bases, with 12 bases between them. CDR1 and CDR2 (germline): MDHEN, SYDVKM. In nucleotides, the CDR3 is TGTGCCAGCAGAATACAGGGAGGCACTGAAGCTTTCTTT. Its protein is CASRIQGGTEAFF.

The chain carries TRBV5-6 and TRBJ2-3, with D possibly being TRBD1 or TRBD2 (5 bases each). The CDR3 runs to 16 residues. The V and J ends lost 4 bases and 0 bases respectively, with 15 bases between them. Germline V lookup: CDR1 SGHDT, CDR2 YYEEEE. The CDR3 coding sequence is TGTGCCAGCAGCCAATCGGGGCAGAGAAGCACAGATACGCAGTATTTT. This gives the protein CASSQSGQRSTDTQYF. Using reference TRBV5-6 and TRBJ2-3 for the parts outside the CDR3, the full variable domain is DAGVTQSPTHLIKTRGQQVTLRCSPKSGHDTVSWYQQALGQGPQFIFQYYEEEERQRGNFPDRFSGHQFPNYSSELNVNALLLGDSALYLCASSQSGQRSTDTQYFGPGTRLTVL.

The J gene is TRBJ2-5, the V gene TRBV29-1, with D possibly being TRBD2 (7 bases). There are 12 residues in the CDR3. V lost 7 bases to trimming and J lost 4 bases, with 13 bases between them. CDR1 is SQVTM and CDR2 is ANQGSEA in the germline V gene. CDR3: CSATRGAETQYF. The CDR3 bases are TGCAGCGCCACCCGGGGGGCAGAGACCCAGTACTTC.

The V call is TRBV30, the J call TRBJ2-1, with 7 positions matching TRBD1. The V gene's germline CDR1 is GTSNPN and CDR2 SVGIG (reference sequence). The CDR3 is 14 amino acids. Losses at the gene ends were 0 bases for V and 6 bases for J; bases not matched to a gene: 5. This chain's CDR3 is CAWSVLGTANEQFF. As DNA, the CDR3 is TGTGCCTGGAGTGTACTTGGGACAGCCAATGAGCAGTTCTTC.